A selection of T cell receptor beta chains follows, all from one sample in a study of T cells in Graves' hyperthyroidism and ophthalmopathy. A single record per CDR3 protein comes from TCRdb applying MiXCR to the multiplex PCR reads. Found here are approximately 400,000 distinct CDR3 sequences, 19% of them singletons; the top ten hold about 3.5%. Sequences were obtained from blood. Every receptor here comes from a woman between 18 and 29 years old with Graves' hyperthyroidism. The CDR3 runs from the conserved cysteine through the conserved F or W. A D gene is named only where the DNA matches it firmly. Clone size is shown for a subset of rows, as once, few, many or a class of expanded clone.

j_call | d_call | clone_size | v_call | cdr3_nt | cdr3_aa
TRBJ1-1 | . | once | TRBV6-1 | TGTGCCAGTAACCTCGGAGGGAATGCTTTCTTT | CASNLGGNAFF
TRBJ2-7 | . | many | TRBV7-2 | TGTGCCAGCAGCTTAATGGGAATTTCCTACGAGCAGTACTTC | CASSLMGISYEQYF
TRBJ1-2 | . | many | TRBV20-1 | TGCAGTGCTAGACCCCTGGGACGGAACTATGGCTACACCTTC | CSARPLGRNYGYTF
TRBJ2-7 | TRBD1 | . | TRBV6-2/TRBV6-3 | TGTGCCAGCCGATCCGGGACAGGATCCTACGAGCAGTACTTC | CASRSGTGSYEQYF
TRBJ1-1 | TRBD1 | many | TRBV6-1 | TGTGCCAGCAGTGGGGACAGGAACACTGAAGCTTTCTTT | CASSGDRNTEAFF
TRBJ2-5 | TRBD1 | many | TRBV18 | TGTGCCAGCTCACCACAACCCCAGGGGGTGGAAGAGACCCAGTACTTC | CASSPQPQGVEETQYF
TRBJ1-1 | TRBD1 | . | TRBV7-2 | TGTGCCAGCAGCAGACAGGGGACTATGAACACTGAAGCTTTCTTT | CASSRQGTMNTEAFF
TRBJ1-2 | . | many | TRBV20-1 | TGCAGTGCTAGAGATCGAAGAGTTTGGGATGGCTACACCTTC | CSARDRRVWDGYTF
TRBJ1-2 | . | many | TRBV4-1 | TGCGCCAGCAGCCAACCCCCGGAGGACTATGGCTACACCTTC | CASSQPPEDYGYTF
TRBJ2-7 | TRBD1 | many | TRBV20-1 | TGCAGTGCTGATCGGACAGGGTACTACGAGCAGTACTTC | CSADRTGYYEQYF
TRBJ1-1 | . | many | TRBV18 | TGTGCCAGCTCGGGGAGTAGGAACACTGAAGCTTTCTTT | CASSGSRNTEAFF
TRBJ2-6 | TRBD2 | many | TRBV11-1 | TGTGCCAGCAGTCCCGGGACTAGCGCCTCTGGGGCCAACGTCCTGACTTTC | CASSPGTSASGANVLTF
TRBJ1-1 | TRBD1 | many | TRBV28 | TGTGCCAGCAGTTCCCCGGAAGGGGGCTATAACACTGAAGCTTTCTTT | CASSSPEGGYNTEAFF
TRBJ1-1 | . | many | TRBV3-1 | TGTGCCAGCAGCCGCTTGTCGAACACTGAAGCTTTCTTT | CASSRLSNTEAFF
TRBJ2-5 | . | many | TRBV2 | TGTGCCAGCAGTGATGCCCTCCCCCAAGAGACCCAGTACTTC | CASSDALPQETQYF
TRBJ1-5 | . | many | TRBV7-8 | TGTGCCAGCAGCTTAGCCCGGGGGGCAAATAGCAATCAGCCCCAGCATTTT | CASSLARGANSNQPQHF
TRBJ1-2 | TRBD1 | . | TRBV6-1 | TGTGCCAGCAGGACCGGGACAGGGGTGGGACTCTATGGCTACACCTTC | CASRTGTGVGLYGYTF
TRBJ2-7 | TRBD2 | many | TRBV7-8 | TGTGCCAGCAGCTCAGACGGGGGGGTCTACTCCTACGAGCAGTACTTC | CASSSDGGVYSYEQYF
TRBJ1-2 | . | many | TRBV4-1 | TGCGCCAGCAGCCATATAGGCTTGGAGCCAACCCGTTATGGCTACACCTTC | CASSHIGLEPTRYGYTF
TRBJ2-6 | TRBD2 | few | TRBV4-1 | TGCGCCAGCAGCCCAAACGGACTAGCGGGGTTCTCTGGGGCCAACGTCCTGACTTTC | CASSPNGLAGFSGANVLTF
TRBJ1-5 | . | . | TRBV12-3/TRBV12-4 | TGTGCCAGCAGTTTTGCCCCGGAACAGCCCCAGCATTTT | CASSFAPEQPQHF
TRBJ2-7 | . | many | TRBV29-1 | TGCAGCGTTGAAACAGGGAAGCAGTACTTC | CSVETGKQYF
TRBJ1-5 | . | many | TRBV7-2 | TGTGCCAGCAGCTTAGTGGACAGCCCCAATCAGCCCCAGCATTTT | CASSLVDSPNQPQHF
TRBJ2-7 | TRBD2 | many | TRBV13 | TGTGCCAGCAGCGGGCGCCTAGCGGCGAGCTCCTACGAGCAGTACTTC | CASSGRLAASSYEQYF
TRBJ1-2 | . | many | TRBV24-1 | TGTGCCACCCCATTAACAGGGAGTCCGGGCTACTATGGCTACACCTTC | CATPLTGSPGYYGYTF
TRBJ1-5 | . | . | TRBV6-5 | TGTGCCAGCAGCTACACTCAGGGGTCGGGCAATCAGCCCCAGCATTTT | CASSYTQGSGNQPQHF
TRBJ1-1 | . | many | TRBV9 | TGTGCCAGCAGCGTAGAAACTGTGGGGAACACTGAAGCTTTCTTT | CASSVETVGNTEAFF
TRBJ1-5 | . | few | TRBV4-1 | TGCGCCAGCAGCCAAGATCCCGGAAGTAGCAATCAGCCCCAGCATTTT | CASSQDPGSSNQPQHF
TRBJ2-7 | . | many | TRBV7-9 | TGTGCCAGCAGCCCCCCGACTAGAGGCTACGAGCAGTACTTC | CASSPPTRGYEQYF
TRBJ2-2 | TRBD1 | many | TRBV6-1 | TGTGCCAGCCACGGACAGGGCTTTGCGAACACCGGGGAGCTGTTTTTT | CASHGQGFANTGELFF
TRBJ1-5 | . | many | TRBV9 | TGTGCCAGCAGCGTTAATCCTAGCAATCAGCCCCAGCATTTT | CASSVNPSNQPQHF
TRBJ2-2 | TRBD2 | . | TRBV28 | TGTGCCAGCAGTTCCAGCGGGGGGGGGACCGGGGAGCTGTTTTTT | CASSSSGGGTGELFF
TRBJ1-5 | TRBD1 | many | TRBV20-1 | TGCAGTGCTCCGGGACAGGGGATTTATAGCAATCAGCCCCAGCATTTT | CSAPGQGIYSNQPQHF
TRBJ2-7 | . | many | TRBV11-1 | TGTGCCAGCAGCTTCCCCGGGGTCTGGAACGAGCAGTACTTC | CASSFPGVWNEQYF
TRBJ1-5 | . | . | TRBV20-1 | TGCAGTGCTAGCGTTGGGGGGGGCAATCAGCCCCAGCATTTT | CSASVGGGNQPQHF
TRBJ1-5 | . | many | TRBV11-2 | TGTGCCAGCAGTACTTATAGCAATCAGCCCCAGCATTTT | CASSTYSNQPQHF
TRBJ2-7 | . | many | TRBV7-9 | TGTGCCAGCAGCCCTCGGGGAACCCCCCGCGAGCAGTACTTC | CASSPRGTPREQYF